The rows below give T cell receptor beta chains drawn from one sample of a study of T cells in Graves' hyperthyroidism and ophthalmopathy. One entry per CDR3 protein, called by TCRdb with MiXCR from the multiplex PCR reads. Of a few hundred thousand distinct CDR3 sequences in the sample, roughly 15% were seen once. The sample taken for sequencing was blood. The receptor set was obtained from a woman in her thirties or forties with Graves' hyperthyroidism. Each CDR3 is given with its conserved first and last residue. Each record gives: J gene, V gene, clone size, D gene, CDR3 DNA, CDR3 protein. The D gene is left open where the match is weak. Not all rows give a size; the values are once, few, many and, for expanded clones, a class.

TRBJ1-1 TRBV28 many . TGTGCCAGCCGCGATAACCGGGACATACAAATGAACACTGAAGCTTTCTTT CASRDNRDIQMNTEAFF
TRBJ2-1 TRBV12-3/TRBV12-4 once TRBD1 TGTGCCAGCACCGGGACAGGCCACAATGAGCAGTTCTTC CASTGTGHNEQFF
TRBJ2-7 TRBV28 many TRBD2 TGTGCCAGCAGATCCATAGCGGGAGGAACCTACGAGCAGTACTTC CASRSIAGGTYEQYF
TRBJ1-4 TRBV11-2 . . TGTGCCAGTAGCTTCGGGACACAGAATGAAAAACTGTTTTTT CASSFGTQNEKLFF
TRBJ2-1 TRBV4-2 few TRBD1 TGTGCCAGCAGCCAACTCGGACAGGGGAGGGAGCAGTTCTTC CASSQLGQGREQFF
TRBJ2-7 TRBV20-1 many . TGCAGTGCTAGAGACCTAGGGGACTTAAACTACGAGCAGTACTTC CSARDLGDLNYEQYF
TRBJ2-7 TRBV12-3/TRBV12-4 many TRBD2 TGTGCCAGCAGTCCGGGACTAGCGGGAGGGCCTCGGTCCTACGAGCAGTACTTC CASSPGLAGGPRSYEQYF
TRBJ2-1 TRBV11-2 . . TGTGCCAGCAGCATAAGACAGACCCCCTACTACAATGAGCAGTTCTTC CASSIRQTPYYNEQFF
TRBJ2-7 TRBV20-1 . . TGCAGTGCTCGGAGGTTAGAGCAGTACTTC CSARRLEQYF
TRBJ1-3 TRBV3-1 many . TGTGCCAGCAGCCAACCAGGGTTCTCTGGAAACACCATATATTTT CASSQPGFSGNTIYF
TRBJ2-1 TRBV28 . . TGTGCCAGCAACCTCGGGAATGAGCAGTTCTTC CASNLGNEQFF
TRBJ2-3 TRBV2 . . TGTGCCAGCAGTGACCCCACAGGGACAGATACGCAGTATTTT CASSDPTGTDTQYF
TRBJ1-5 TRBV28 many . TGTGCCAGCAGTTTATTCGGGGGCGCTCAGCCCCAGCATTTT CASSLFGGAQPQHF
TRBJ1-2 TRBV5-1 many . TGCGCCAGCAGCTTGGCCACGGGAAACTATGGCTACACCTTC CASSLATGNYGYTF
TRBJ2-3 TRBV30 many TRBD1 TGTGCCTGGATACGACAGGGTATTGCAGATACGCAGTATTTT CAWIRQGIADTQYF
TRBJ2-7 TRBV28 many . TGTGCCAGCAAAACCCCCCGCGGCTACGAGCAGTACTTC CASKTPRGYEQYF
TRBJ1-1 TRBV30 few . TGTGCCTGGAGTGTACGACAGGCCGCTGAAGCTTTCTTT CAWSVRQAAEAFF
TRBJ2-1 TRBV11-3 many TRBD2 TGTGCCAGCAGCTTAGGGACTAGCAGGAACAATGAGCAGTTCTTC CASSLGTSRNNEQFF
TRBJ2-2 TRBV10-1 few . TGCGCCAGCAGTGAGTCTCGGGGGATCGGCACCGGGGAGCTGTTTTTT CASSESRGIGTGELFF
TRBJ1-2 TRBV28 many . TGTGCCAGCAACACTAACTATGGCTACACCTTC CASNTNYGYTF
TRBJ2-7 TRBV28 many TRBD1 TGTGCCAGCAGGGCCGGGACAGGGATTTTCGAGCAGTACTTC CASRAGTGIFEQYF
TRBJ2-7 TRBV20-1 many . TGCAGTGCTAGGGGTCTGGACGACTACGAGCAGTACTTC CSARGLDDYEQYF
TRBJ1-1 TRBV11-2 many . TGTGCCAGCAGCTTAGAGGGGGGGAATTGGAACACTGAAGCTTTCTTT CASSLEGGNWNTEAFF
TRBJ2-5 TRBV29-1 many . TGCAGCGTTGCTAGTCGGCCAGATCAAGAGACCCAGTACTTC CSVASRPDQETQYF
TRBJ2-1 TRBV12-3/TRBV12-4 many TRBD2 TGTGCCAGCAGTAAGCGGACTAGCGGGATTGAGTACAATGAGCAGTTCTTC CASSKRTSGIEYNEQFF
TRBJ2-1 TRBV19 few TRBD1 TGTGCCAGTAGTTCGCAGGGACAGGGGAACAATGAGCAGTTCTTC CASSSQGQGNNEQFF
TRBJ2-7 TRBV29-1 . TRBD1 TGCAGCGTTGAGGGGACAGGGGGCCCCTACGAGCAGTACTTC CSVEGTGGPYEQYF
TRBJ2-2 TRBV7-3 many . TGTGCCAGCAGCTTGCGGGGTGACACCGGGGAGCTGTTTTTT CASSLRGDTGELFF
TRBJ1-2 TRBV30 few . TGTGCCTGGAGGCCCGGAGGGAACTATGGCTACACCTTC CAWRPGGNYGYTF
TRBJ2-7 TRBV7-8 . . TGTGCCAGCAGCTGGGGTCAGGCGGACGAGCAGTACTTC CASSWGQADEQYF
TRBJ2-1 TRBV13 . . TGTGCCAGCAGCTGGTTCGGGAACAATGAGCAGTTCTTC CASSWFGNNEQFF
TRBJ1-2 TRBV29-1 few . TGCAGCGTCGACCGGGACACAACTAACTATGGCTACACCTTC CSVDRDTTNYGYTF
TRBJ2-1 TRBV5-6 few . TGTGCCAGCAGCCCGGAGGGAAGGATTCCCTCCTACAATGAGCAGTTCTTC CASSPEGRIPSYNEQFF
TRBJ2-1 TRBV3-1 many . TGTGCCAGCAGCCAAGATCCAACTGGACAAGAGGCCTACAATGAGCAGTTCTTC CASSQDPTGQEAYNEQFF
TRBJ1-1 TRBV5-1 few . TGCGCCAGCAGCCCGCTACAGGGAACTCCTGAAGCTTTCTTT CASSPLQGTPEAFF
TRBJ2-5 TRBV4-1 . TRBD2 TGCGCCAGCAGCCAATTCTTCACTCTAGCGGGAGCGGGCGAGACCCAGTACTTC CASSQFFTLAGAGETQYF
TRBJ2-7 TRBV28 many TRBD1 TGTGCCAGCAGTTCCCCAGGGGGCTTCTACGAGCAGTACTTC CASSSPGGFYEQYF